Listed here are 26 T cell receptor beta chains from one sample, sequenced in a study of PD-L1 blockade in urothelial cancer. The protocol was immunoSEQ multiplex PCR, while the TCRdb copy is restricted to in-frame clones and leaves out a portion. The table shows 45,000 to 60,000 clones, with 88% occurring only once. Time point given: peripheral blood 6 weeks after treatment start. Here the sequenced sample was PBMCs, taken around atezolizumab (anti-PD-L1) treatment. The receptor set was obtained from a man aged 55 to 70 with urothelial cancer.

This chain connects TRBV7-2 to TRBJ1-2; perhaps TRBD1 as D (5 bases). Trimming stripped 5 bases from V and 4 bases from J, with 11 bases between. The CDR3 sequence is 13 residues long. Germline CDR1 SGHTA, CDR2 FQGNSA. CDR3 nucleotide sequence: TGTGCCAGCAGCCCACAGGAGCCCTATGGCTACACCTTC. Translated: CASSPQEPYGYTF.

The gene calls are TRBV18 and TRBJ1-4; 7 positions agree with TRBD1. This CDR3 spans 14 amino acids. V lost 2 bases to trimming and J lost 3 bases; unmatched junction nucleotides: 0. Germline-derived CDR1 and CDR2 are KGHSH and LQKENI. CDR3: CASSPGTANEKLFF. CDR3 nucleotides: TGTGCCAGCTCACCAGGGACAGCTAATGAAAAACTGTTTTTT.

The chain links TRBV2 to TRBJ2-3; D is possibly TRBD2 (6 bases). The CDR3 consists of 17 residues. Trimming shortened V by 6 bases and J by 3 bases, and 22 bases separated the two germline ends. Germline CDR1 reads SNHLY; CDR2 reads FYNNEI. For the CDR3, the DNA is TGTGCCAGCAGCGTCTCGGTGCGGGACCGGGGAACAGATACGCAGTATTTT. Protein sequence: CASSVSVRDRGTDTQYF. The complete variable domain, with remaining parts taken from reference TRBV2 and TRBJ2-3, reads EPEVTQTPSHQVTQMGQEVILRCVPISNHLYFYWYRQILGQKVEFLVSFYNNEISEKSEIFDDQFSVERPDGSNFTLKIRSTKLEDSAMYFCASSVSVRDRGTDTQYFGPGTRLTVL.

The chain employs TRBV5-1 and TRBJ1-1; perhaps TRBD1 as D (5 bases). CDR1 is SGHRS, CDR2 YFSETQ, per germline. This CDR3 spans 15 amino acids. The V end lost 0 bases, the J end lost 7 bases, and 16 bases lay between the germline ends. CDR3 region: CASSLDPTGGGEAFF. CDR3 bases: TGCGCCAGCAGCTTGGATCCGACGGGGGGGGGTGAAGCTTTCTTT.

This rearrangement joins TRBV7-9 to TRBJ1-6; a possible D gene is TRBD1 (5 bases). There are 18 residues in the CDR3. Germline V lookup: CDR1 SEHNR, CDR2 FQNEAQ (reference sequence). Trimming removed 5 bases at V and 0 bases at J, with 17 bases between. The CDR3 protein is CASSRATGGSSYNSPLHF. DNA for the CDR3: TGTGCCAGCAGCCGGGCGACTGGGGGGAGCTCCTATAATTCACCCCTCCACTTT.

The chain uses TRBV12-2 and TRBJ2-7; the DNA was not used to check the table's D call, TRBD1. TRBV12-2 is flagged as a pseudogene. The length of the CDR3 is 16 residues. CDR3 sequence: CASRLAQCPKSYEQYF. The CDR3 DNA reads TGTGCAAGTCGCTTAGCGCAGTGCCCCAAGTCCTACGAGCAGTACTTC.

The rearrangement joins TRBV20-1 to TRBJ1-2; no reliable D call. Trimming cost V 4 bases and J 4 bases, with 7 bases left between them. CDR3 length: 11 amino acids. The V gene's germline CDR1 is DFQATT and CDR2 SNEGSKA (reference sequence). CDR3 sequence (DNA): TGCAGTGCTACCGGTAGCTATGGCTACACCTTC. Its protein is CSATGSYGYTF.

V is TRBV25-1 and J is TRBJ2-6; 7 bases are shared with TRBD2. There are 14 residues in the CDR3. Germline loops: CDR1 MGHDK, CDR2 SYGVNS. V lost 8 bases to trimming and J lost 12 bases; unmatched junction nucleotides: 13. As DNA, the CDR3 is TGTGCCAGCCGTCCCGCGGGAGAAGCTGGCGTCCTGACTTTC. Its translation is CASRPAGEAGVLTF.

The chain carries TRBV7-9 and TRBJ1-2; TRBD1 matches 9 bases. The CDR3 runs 15 residues. Germline V gene data show CDR1 as SEHNR and CDR2 as FQNEAQ (reference sequence). The ends lost 2 bases at V and 5 bases at J; junction bases unmatched: 6. CDR3 DNA: TGTGCCAGCAGCTTAACAGGGGGCGCGAGGTATGGCTACACCTTC. It codes for CASSLTGGARYGYTF.

The rearrangement uses TRBV5-8 and TRBJ2-7, with 8 positions matching TRBD2. CDR1 is SGHTS and CDR2 is YDEGEE in the germline V gene. With 0 bases clipped from V and 0 bases from J, the junction kept 2 bases outside the gene matches. This CDR3 comprises 15 residues. The CDR3 spells CASSLERGNSYEQYF. The DNA for the CDR3 is TGTGCCAGCAGCTTGGAGCGGGGGAACTCCTACGAGCAGTACTTC.

V is TRBV7-9 and J is TRBJ1-2; D is possibly TRBD1 (5 bases). V was cut by 2 bases and J by 4 bases, with 20 bases left in between. CDR1 is SEHNR and CDR2 is FQNEAQ in the germline V gene (reference sequence). The CDR3 covers 17 residues. The CDR3 region is CASSLMSAGLPFYGYTF. In DNA form, the CDR3 reads TGTGCCAGCAGCTTAATGTCCGCAGGGCTCCCTTTCTATGGCTACACCTTC.

The genes are TRBV5-1 and TRBJ2-3, with 13 bases aligning to TRBD2. Losses at the gene ends were 0 bases for V and 8 bases for J; bases not matched to a gene: 3. The CDR3 covers 15 residues. Germline CDR1 reads SGHRS; CDR2 reads YFSETQ. The CDR3 DNA is TGCGCCAGCAGCTTGGGGACTAGCGGGAGATCTACGCAGTATTTT. Its protein product is CASSLGTSGRSTQYF.

The chain carries TRBV6-5 and TRBJ2-1; 8 nucleotides agree with TRBD2. Trimming cost V 5 bases and J 0 bases; bases outside gene matches: 3. The CDR3 is 15 residues long. Germline V lookup: CDR1 MNHEY, CDR2 SVGAGI. CDR3 sequence: CASSRSGSSYNEQFF. CDR3 nucleotide sequence: TGTGCCAGCAGTCGGAGCGGGAGCTCCTACAATGAGCAGTTCTTC.

This rearrangement joins TRBV10-2 to TRBJ2-1, with a tentative D call TRBD2 (5 bases). CDR1 and CDR2 from the germline V gene are WSHSY and SAAADI. V was clipped by 3 bases and J by 0 bases, with 18 bases between them. CDR3 length: 18 residues. CDR3 protein: CASSEGGQTIRSYNEQFF. Written as DNA, the CDR3 is TGCGCCAGCAGTGAAGGAGGTCAAACCATCCGCTCCTACAATGAGCAGTTCTTC.

The chain joins TRBV28 to TRBJ1-2, with 10 bases matching TRBD1. Trimming removed 4 bases from V and 8 bases from J; junction bases left unmatched: 7. CDR3 size: 14 residues. Germline lookup yields CDR1 MDHEN and CDR2 SYDVKM. CDR3 amino acids: CASSSGTGARGYTF. In nucleotides, the CDR3 is TGTGCCAGCAGTTCGGGGACAGGGGCTCGGGGCTACACCTTC.

This clone was seen more than once but under ten times. V is TRBV2 and J is TRBJ1-2; 10 bases map to TRBD1. Trimming cost V 4 bases and J 8 bases; bases outside gene matches: 7. The CDR3 totals 14 residues. Germline lookup yields CDR1 SNHLY and CDR2 FYNNEI. The CDR3 coding sequence is TGTGCCAGCAGTGGACAGGGGGCTATGCGGGGCTACACCTTC. Translating it yields CASSGQGAMRGYTF.

V usage is TRBV28 and J usage is TRBJ2-7; D is ambiguous. With 7 bases removed from V and 0 bases from J, the gap between germline ends came to 16 bases. CDR1 MDHEN and CDR2 SYDVKM come from the germline V gene. The CDR3 spans 15 residues. CDR3 bases: TGTGCCAGCAACACCAAGTCCGTTTACTCCTACGAGCAGTACTTC. Translated: CASNTKSVYSYEQYF.

The chain couples TRBV10-3 to TRBJ2-1; D is perhaps TRBD1 (5 bases). The germline V gene has CDR1 ENHRY and CDR2 SYGVKD. The V gene lost 0 bases and the J gene lost 6 bases, with 6 bases spanning the gap. This CDR3 is 13 amino acids long. This CDR3 is CAISESGVNEQFF. In nucleotides, the CDR3 is TGTGCCATCAGTGAGTCAGGGGTCAATGAGCAGTTCTTC.

V and J are TRBV25-1 and TRBJ1-3; no firm D call. V lost 4 bases, J lost 2 bases, and 15 bases lay in between. CDR1 is MGHDK, CDR2 SYGVNS, per germline. The CDR3 has 16 amino acids. The CDR3 DNA is TGTGCCAGCAGTGTCCCCGGGAGGGCAACTGGAAACACCATATATTTT. It codes for CASSVPGRATGNTIYF.

J is TRBJ1-2 and V is TRBV27, with D possibly matching TRBD1 (5 bases). Trimming removed 2 bases from V and 7 bases from J, with 17 bases in between. The CDR3 sequence is 15 residues long. CDR1 and CDR2 from the germline V gene are MNHEY and SMNVEV (reference sequence). CDR3 in amino acids: CASSLTRTGLSGYTF. The CDR3 region has the DNA TGTGCCAGCAGTTTAACCAGGACGGGACTTAGTGGCTACACCTTC.

This sequence joins TRBV6-5 and TRBJ2-1; 7 bases agree with TRBD2. Unmatched junction bases numbered 7, after V lost 0 bases and J lost 5 bases. The CDR3 sequence is 16 residues long. Germline assignment: CDR1 MNHEY and CDR2 SVGAGI. The CDR3 is CASSYSYPAGHNEQFF. The CDR3 DNA reads TGTGCCAGCAGTTACTCGTATCCAGCGGGACACAATGAGCAGTTCTTC.

V gene TRBV11-2 combines with J gene TRBJ2-7; TRBD1 matches at 7 bases. There are 16 residues in the CDR3. With V trimmed by 5 bases and J by 4 bases, 14 bases remained unmatched. Germline V CDR1 and CDR2: SGHAT, FQNNGV. CDR3 residues: CASSHAGAQGQYEQYF. Here the CDR3 DNA reads TGTGCCAGCAGCCATGCCGGGGCACAGGGGCAGTACGAGCAGTACTTC.

The chain couples TRBV7-9 to TRBJ1-2; no definite D call. This CDR3 is 14 amino acids long. Germline CDR1 is SEHNR and CDR2 is FQNEAQ (reference sequence). Trimming stripped 5 bases from V and 9 bases from J, with 19 bases between. In DNA form, the CDR3 reads TGTGCCAGCAGCCCAACAGCCCCCGCTTTTAGCTACACCTTC. It codes for CASSPTAPAFSYTF.

CDR3 amino acids: CASSQGNYGYTF. The DNA for the CDR3 is TGTGCCAGCAGCCAGGGGAACTATGGCTACACCTTC. The V gene is TRBV28, the J gene TRBJ1-2; maybe TRBD1 (6 bases). The CDR3 totals 12 residues. V was pared by 6 bases and J by 2 bases, with 7 bases between. Germline CDR1 MDHEN, CDR2 SYDVKM.

The chain recombines TRBV28 with TRBJ2-7; a possible D gene is TRBD2 (6 bases). CDR3 length: 15 amino acids. CDR1 is MDHEN, CDR2 SYDVKM, per germline. V was clipped by 5 bases and J by 2 bases, with 16 bases between them. CDR3 DNA: TGTGCCAGCAGTATTCCCGGGACTGGACCCTACGAGCAGTACTTC. As protein: CASSIPGTGPYEQYF.

The V call is TRBV28, the J call TRBJ2-6, with D hard to call. The CDR3 is 14 amino acids. Trimming pared 7 bases from V and 0 bases from J, leaving 7 bases between. Germline V gene lookup returns CDR1 MDHEN and CDR2 SYDVKM. CDR3 amino acids: CASNRVSGANVLTF. CDR3 bases: TGTGCCAGCAACCGAGTCTCTGGGGCCAACGTCCTGACTTTC.